These 14 T cell receptor beta chains were all obtained from the same sample, sequenced in a study of T cell responses to AZD1222 COVID-19 vaccine. Method: immunoSEQ multiplex PCR; TCRdb's copy keeps in-frame clones and lacks some. The sample lists 170,000 or so clones, 90% to 95% occurring once. Material: peripheral blood, obtained on day 0 of AZD1222 vaccination. These TCRs come from an adult in good health.

The V and J genes are TRBV30 and TRBJ2-2; D is ambiguous. The CDR3 runs to 12 residues. Germline V gene lookup returns CDR1 GTSNPN and CDR2 SVGIG (reference sequence). V was pared by 2 bases and J by 6 bases, with 7 bases between. The CDR3: CAWSMGSGELFF. CDR3 sequence (DNA): TGTGCCTGGAGTATGGGCTCCGGGGAGCTGTTTTTT.

The rearrangement links TRBV6-2 or TRBV6-3 to TRBJ2-3, with D possibly TRBD2 on 6 matching bases. V dropped 6 bases and J dropped 6 bases, with 10 bases sitting between them. The V gene's germline CDR1 is MNHEY and CDR2 SVGEGT. This CDR3 region has 12 residues. CDR3 bases: TGTGCCAGCAGCCCTAGCGTGGATACGCAGTATTTT. Protein sequence: CASSPSVDTQYF.

The DNA for the CDR3 is TGTGCCAGCAGTTACGGGCGGACACCCTCGAGGAAAGCTTTCTTT. Protein product: CASSYGRTPSRKAFF. The V gene is TRBV6-2 or TRBV6-3, the J gene TRBJ1-1; D is possibly TRBD1 (5 bases). Trimming stripped 2 bases from V and 9 bases from J, with 19 bases between. The CDR3 is 15 residues long. In germline, CDR1 is MNHEY, CDR2 SVGEGT.

This chain links TRBV10-3 with TRBJ1-1, with 7 nucleotides matching TRBD1. The CDR3 consists of 16 residues. Losses at the gene ends were 4 bases for V and 0 bases for J; bases not matched to a gene: 8. Per the germline V gene, CDR1 is ENHRY and CDR2 is SYGVKD. The CDR3 sequence is CAISGQGLNMNTEAFF. CDR3 nucleotides: TGTGCCATCAGTGGACAGGGCCTAAACATGAACACTGAAGCTTTCTTT.

The J gene is TRBJ2-7, the V gene TRBV3-1 (or the pseudogene TRBV3-2), with D tentatively TRBD2 (6 bases). Germline CDR1 is LGHDT and CDR2 is YNNKEL (reference sequence). V lost 2 bases, J lost 4 bases, and 12 bases lay in between. The CDR3 covers 14 residues. The CDR3 region is CASSQSTAGYEQYF. The CDR3 DNA follows: TGTGCCAGCAGCCAAAGCACGGCGGGATACGAGCAGTACTTC.

The chain carries TRBV4-1 and TRBJ1-2, with D unclear. The germline V gene encodes CDR1 MGHRA and CDR2 YSYEKL. The CDR3 has 12 residues. V lost 0 bases and J lost 5, with 4 bases in between. CDR3 nucleotides: TGCGCCAGCAGCCAAGAAGGATATGGCTACACCTTC. Translated: CASSQEGYGYTF.

The chain employs TRBV12-5 and TRBJ1-3, with 8 bases that match TRBD1. The CDR3 is 17 amino acids. J gave up 3 bases and V 3 bases, and 10 bases lay outside the gene matches. The germline gives CDR1 LGHNT, CDR2 FRNRAP. The CDR3 region has the DNA TGTGCTAGTGGTTTCCACCTCGGCGACAGGGGTGGAAACACCATATATTTT. This sequence encodes CASGFHLGDRGGNTIYF.

The V and J genes are TRBV29-1 and TRBJ2-7, with TRBD1 as a possible D gene (6 bases). This CDR3 has 12 amino acids. CDR1 is SQVTM, CDR2 ANQGSEA, per germline. With 7 bases removed from V and 2 bases from J, the gap between germline ends came to 12 bases. DNA for the CDR3: TGCAGCGCCGAGGGGGAAACCTACGAGCAGTACTTC. Protein sequence: CSAEGETYEQYF.

V is TRBV19 and J is TRBJ1-1; TRBD1 matches 7 bases. The CDR3 has 17 amino acids. V trimming: 2 bases; J trimming: 2 bases; junction bases outside the gene matches: 11. The V gene's germline CDR1 is LNHDA and CDR2 SQIVND (reference sequence). The CDR3, as DNA: TGTGCCAGTAGTATAAGGGGGCAGGGGTTGACTAACACTGAAGCTTTCTTT. It translates to CASSIRGQGLTNTEAFF.

The genes are TRBV9 and TRBJ1-1, with D possibly TRBD1 on 5 matching bases. CDR3 length: 16 amino acids. The V gene lost 2 bases and the J gene lost 1 base, with 15 bases spanning the gap. Germline V gene data show CDR1 as SGDLS and CDR2 as YYNGEE. Here the CDR3 DNA reads TGTGCCAGCAGCGTTGGGGTTACAGGAGCGAACACTGAAGCTTTCTTT. It encodes CASSVGVTGANTEAFF.

The CDR3 is CASSTSGTGGYEKLFF. Written as DNA, the CDR3 is TGTGCCAGCAGCACATCCGGGACAGGGGGCTATGAAAAACTGTTTTTT. This sequence joins TRBV9 and TRBJ1-4, with 12 bases lining up with TRBD1. This CDR3 is 16 amino acids long. J gave up 6 bases and V 4 bases, and 7 bases lay outside the gene matches. Germline-derived CDR1 and CDR2 are SGDLS and YYNGEE.

The chain joins TRBV4-1 to TRBJ2-5, with D possibly matching TRBD2 (7 bases). Germline lookup yields CDR1 MGHRA and CDR2 YSYEKL. The CDR3 is made up of 16 amino acids. V lost 1 base and J lost 2, with 14 bases in between. The CDR3 DNA reads TGCGCCAGCAGCCAAGCGCGGCGGGGGCCACAAGAGACCCAGTACTTC. Its protein product is CASSQARRGPQETQYF.

The V and J genes are TRBV6-5 and TRBJ1-3, with D uncertain. This CDR3 spans 12 amino acids. V lost 8 bases and J 2 bases, leaving 7 bases between the germline ends. CDR1 and CDR2 from the germline V gene are MNHEY and SVGAGI. CDR3 in DNA: TGTGCCAGCTTCGGGACTGGAAACACCATATATTTT. Translated, it gives CASFGTGNTIYF.

This chain connects TRBV5-5 to TRBJ2-6; D is undetermined. This CDR3 is built from 15 residues. In germline, CDR1 is SGHKS, CDR2 YYEKEE (reference sequence). Between the trimmed V and J ends, which lost 0 bases and 0 bases, there was a span of 4 bases. The CDR3 nucleotides read TGTGCCAGCAGCTTGGGAATCTCTGGGGCCAACGTCCTGACTTTC. It is translated as CASSLGISGANVLTF.